This T cell receptor (beta chain) was profiled in a study of T cell responses to AZD1222 COVID-19 vaccine. Points from the study as a whole: Nearly half of spike-specific TCRs reportedly target variant regions that are unmutated in the B.1.351 and B.1.1.7 variants. Mostly white British, mostly female donors; authors suggested clonal diversity may be underestimated. Spike-specific TCR breadth and depth rose after two AZD1222 doses.

Remarks on this clone: Its antigen remains unidentified.

Clones were sequenced by immunoSEQ multiplex PCR, and TCRdb holds only the in-frame ones, with some missing. Here the sample spans more than 150,000 clones, more than 75% being singletons. The TCR was taken from an adult in good health. Sequenced here: peripheral blood, sampled on day 0 of MenACWY control vaccination.

The CDR3 DNA sequence: TGTGCCAGCAGCTCAGTCCGGGGGGAGACTGAAGCTTTCTTT. Translating it yields CASSSVRGETEAFF. V and J are TRBV7-2 and TRBJ1-1, with D perhaps matching TRBD1 (5 bases). V was trimmed by 4 bases and J by 5 bases, leaving 14 bases between them. Germline V lookup: CDR1 SGHTA, CDR2 FQGNSA. The CDR3 runs 14 residues.